This entry lists 3 T cell receptor beta chains sequenced from one sample in a study of blood T cell repertoires in COVID-19 (dated by TCRdb to 2020 to 2021). Library method: the immunoSEQ multiplex PCR assay. TCRdb's version of the immuneACCESS table is confined to in-frame rearrangements and falls short of the full clone set. An unresolved V gene accounts for under half of the shortfall where checked; the remainder is of unknown origin. This sample holds about 220,000 clones; 85% were observed only once. The ten top clones hold 2.4% of the sample. Sequenced sample: peripheral blood. The receptors derive from a woman aged 70-85 years with COVID-19, enrolled during active disease.

The chain carries TRBV30 and TRBJ2-2, with D maybe TRBD1 (6 bases). Trimming pared 4 bases from V and 4 bases from J, leaving 16 bases between. In germline, CDR1 is GTSNPN, CDR2 SVGIG (reference sequence). The length of the CDR3 is 15 residues. The CDR3 DNA sequence: TGTGCCTGGACCCCGCAGGGGCTGAGCACCGGGGAGCTGTTTTTT. The encoded protein is CAWTPQGLSTGELFF.

The chain couples TRBV7-9 to TRBJ2-5; the match to TRBD1 covers 10 bases. The V gene's germline CDR1 is SEHNR and CDR2 FQNEAQ (reference sequence). The CDR3 is 12 amino acids. Trimming removed 5 bases from V and 13 bases from J; junction bases left unmatched: 7. The CDR3 loop is CASSADRGRGYF. CDR3 nucleotides: TGTGCCAGCAGCGCGGACAGGGGGAGGGGGTACTTC.

A few counts support this clone. V and J are TRBV18 and TRBJ2-7; 8 nucleotides line up with TRBD2. The CDR3 spans 15 residues. The V gene end was trimmed by 3 bases and the J gene end by 5 bases; junction bases not matched to a gene: 9. Looked up from germline, CDR1 is KGHSH and CDR2 is LQKENI. The CDR3, as DNA: TGTGCCAGCTCACCGCAAAGTCTAGCGGGCAACGAGCAGTACTTC. Translation gives CASSPQSLAGNEQYF.